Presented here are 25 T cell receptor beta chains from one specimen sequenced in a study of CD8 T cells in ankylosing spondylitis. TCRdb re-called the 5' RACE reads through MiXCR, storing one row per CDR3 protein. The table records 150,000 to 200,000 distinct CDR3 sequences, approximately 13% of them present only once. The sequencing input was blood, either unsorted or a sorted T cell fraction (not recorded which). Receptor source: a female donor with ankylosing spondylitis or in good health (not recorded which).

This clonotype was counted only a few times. The CDR3 DNA is TGTGCCAGCAGCGAATGGACAGGGTTTGACGACGAGCAGTACTTC. Its translation is CASSEWTGFDDEQYF. V and J are TRBV7-9 and TRBJ2-7; 8 bases fit TRBD1. CDR3 length: 15 residues. Trimming removed 5 bases from V and 5 bases from J; junction bases left unmatched: 11. The germline V gene has CDR1 SEHNR and CDR2 FQNEAQ (reference sequence). The variable domain in full, completed from reference TRBV7-9 and TRBJ2-7, reads DTGVSQNPRHKITKRGQNVTFRCDPISEHNRLYWYRQTLGQGPEFLTYFQNEAQLEKSRLLSDRFSAERPKGSFSTLEIQRTEQGDSAMYLCASSEWTGFDDEQYFGPGTRLTVT.

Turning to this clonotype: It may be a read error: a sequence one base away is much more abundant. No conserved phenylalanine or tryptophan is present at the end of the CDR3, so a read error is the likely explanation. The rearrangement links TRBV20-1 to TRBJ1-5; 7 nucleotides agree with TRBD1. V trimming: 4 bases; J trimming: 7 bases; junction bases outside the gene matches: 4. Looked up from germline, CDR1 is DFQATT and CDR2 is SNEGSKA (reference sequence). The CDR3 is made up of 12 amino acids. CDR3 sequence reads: CSATRGDQPQHL. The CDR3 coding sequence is TGCAGTGCTACCAGGGGGGACCAGCCCCAGCATCTT.

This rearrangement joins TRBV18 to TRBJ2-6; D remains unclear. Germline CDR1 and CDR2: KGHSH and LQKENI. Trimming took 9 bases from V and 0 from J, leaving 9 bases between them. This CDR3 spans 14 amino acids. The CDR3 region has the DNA TGTGCCAGTATGGGTTCCTCTGGGGCCAACGTCCTGACTTTC. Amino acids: CASMGSSGANVLTF.

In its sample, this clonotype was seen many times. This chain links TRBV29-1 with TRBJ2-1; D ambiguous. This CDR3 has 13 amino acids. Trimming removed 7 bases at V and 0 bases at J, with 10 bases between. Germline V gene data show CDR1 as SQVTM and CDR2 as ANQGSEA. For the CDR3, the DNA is TGCAGCGCCGCCTCTAGCTCCTACAATGAGCAGTTCTTC. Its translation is CSAASSSYNEQFF.

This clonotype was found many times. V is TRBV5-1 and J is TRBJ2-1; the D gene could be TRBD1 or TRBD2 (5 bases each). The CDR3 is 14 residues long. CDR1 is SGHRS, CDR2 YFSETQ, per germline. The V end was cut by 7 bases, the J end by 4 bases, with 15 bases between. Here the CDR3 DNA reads TGCGCCAGCGGGACCATGACGGCGTACAATGAGCAGTTCTTC. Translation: CASGTMTAYNEQFF. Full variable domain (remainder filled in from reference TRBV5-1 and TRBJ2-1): KAGVTQTPRYLIKTRGQQVTLSCSPISGHRSVSWYQQTPGQGLQFLFEYFSETQRNKGNFPGRFSGRQFSNSRSEMNVSTLELGDSALYLCASGTMTAYNEQFFGPGTRLTVL.

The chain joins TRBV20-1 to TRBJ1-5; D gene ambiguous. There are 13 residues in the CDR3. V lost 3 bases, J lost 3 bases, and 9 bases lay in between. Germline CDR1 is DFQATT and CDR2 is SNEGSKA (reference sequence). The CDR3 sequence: CSASGTVNQPQHF. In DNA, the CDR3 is TGCAGTGCTAGTGGTACAGTCAATCAGCCCCAGCATTTT.

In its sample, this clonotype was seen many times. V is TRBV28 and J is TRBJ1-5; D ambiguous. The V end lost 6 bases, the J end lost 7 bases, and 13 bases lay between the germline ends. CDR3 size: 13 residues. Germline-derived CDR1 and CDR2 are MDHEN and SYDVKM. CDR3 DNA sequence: TGTGCCAGCAGCCCCATAGGGCGCCAGCCCCAGCATTTT. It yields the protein CASSPIGRQPQHF.

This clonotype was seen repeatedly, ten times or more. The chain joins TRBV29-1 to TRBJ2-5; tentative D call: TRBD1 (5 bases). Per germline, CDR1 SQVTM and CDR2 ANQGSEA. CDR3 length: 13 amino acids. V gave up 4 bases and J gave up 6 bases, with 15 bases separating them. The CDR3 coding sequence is TGCAGCGTTGGCAGGGCTGGTGAGAAGACCCAGTACTTC. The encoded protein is CSVGRAGEKTQYF.

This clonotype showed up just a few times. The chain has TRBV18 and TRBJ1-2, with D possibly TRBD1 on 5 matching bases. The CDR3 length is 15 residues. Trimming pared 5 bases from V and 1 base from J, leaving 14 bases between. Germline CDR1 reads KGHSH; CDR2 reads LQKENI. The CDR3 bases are TGTGCCAGCTCAGCGTTCGAGGGGCGTAACTATGGCTACACCTTC. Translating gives CASSAFEGRNYGYTF.

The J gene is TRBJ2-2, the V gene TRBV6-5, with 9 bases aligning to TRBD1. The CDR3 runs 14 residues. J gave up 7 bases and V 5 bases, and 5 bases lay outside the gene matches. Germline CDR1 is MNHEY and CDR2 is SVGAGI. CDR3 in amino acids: CASSNRGLGGELFF. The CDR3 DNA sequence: TGTGCCAGCAGTAACAGGGGGCTCGGCGGGGAGCTGTTTTTT.

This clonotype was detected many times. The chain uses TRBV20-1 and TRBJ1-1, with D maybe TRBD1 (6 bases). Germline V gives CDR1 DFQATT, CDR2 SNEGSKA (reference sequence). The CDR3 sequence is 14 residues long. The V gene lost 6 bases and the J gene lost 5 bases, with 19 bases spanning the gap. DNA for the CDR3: TGCAGTGCCGAGACTGTCCGGAGGGGGACTGAAGCTTTCTTT. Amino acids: CSAETVRRGTEAFF.

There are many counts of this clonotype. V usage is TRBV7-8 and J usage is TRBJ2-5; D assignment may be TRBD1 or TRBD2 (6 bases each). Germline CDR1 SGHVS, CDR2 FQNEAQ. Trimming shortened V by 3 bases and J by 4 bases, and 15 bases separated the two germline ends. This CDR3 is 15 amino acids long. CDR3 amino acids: CASSLGGVTGETQYF. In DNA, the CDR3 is TGTGCCAGCAGCTTGGGGGGCGTGACAGGAGAGACCCAGTACTTC.

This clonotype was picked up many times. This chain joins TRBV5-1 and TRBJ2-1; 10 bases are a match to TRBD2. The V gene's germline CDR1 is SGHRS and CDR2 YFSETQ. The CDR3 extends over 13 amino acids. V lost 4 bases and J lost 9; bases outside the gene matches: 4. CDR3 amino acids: CASSEGLATEQFF. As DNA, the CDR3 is TGCGCCAGCAGCGAGGGACTAGCGACTGAGCAGTTCTTC. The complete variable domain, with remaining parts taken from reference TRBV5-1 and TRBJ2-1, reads KAGVTQTPRYLIKTRGQQVTLSCSPISGHRSVSWYQQTPGQGLQFLFEYFSETQRNKGNFPGRFSGRQFSNSRSEMNVSTLELGDSALYLCASSEGLATEQFFGPGTRLTVL.

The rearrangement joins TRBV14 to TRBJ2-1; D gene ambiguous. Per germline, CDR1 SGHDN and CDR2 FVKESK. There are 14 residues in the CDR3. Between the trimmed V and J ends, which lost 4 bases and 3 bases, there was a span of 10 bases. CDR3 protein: CASSPRTFYNEQFF. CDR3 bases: TGTGCCAGCAGCCCGAGGACGTTCTACAATGAGCAGTTCTTC.

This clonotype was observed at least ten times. The CDR3 sequence: CASSLPGLAEETQYF. CDR3 nucleotides: TGTGCCAGCAGCCTTCCGGGACTAGCGGAAGAGACCCAGTACTTC. This chain connects TRBV5-6 to TRBJ2-5; TRBD2 matches 11 bases. The germline CDR1 and CDR2 sequences are SGHDT and YYEEEE. The CDR3 runs 15 residues. V was pared by 4 bases and J by 3 bases, with 5 bases of the junction left unmatched.

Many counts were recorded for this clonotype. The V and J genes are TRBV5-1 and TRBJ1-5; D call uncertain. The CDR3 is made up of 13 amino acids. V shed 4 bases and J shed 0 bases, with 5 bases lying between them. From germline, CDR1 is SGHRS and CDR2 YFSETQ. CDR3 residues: CASSNHSNQPQHF. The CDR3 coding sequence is TGCGCCAGCAGCAACCATAGCAATCAGCCCCAGCATTTT.

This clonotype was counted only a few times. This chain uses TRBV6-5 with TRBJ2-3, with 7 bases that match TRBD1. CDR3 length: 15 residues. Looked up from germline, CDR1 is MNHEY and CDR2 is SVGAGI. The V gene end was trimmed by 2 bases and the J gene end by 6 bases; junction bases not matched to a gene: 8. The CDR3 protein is CASSYEGASFDTQYF. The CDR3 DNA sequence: TGTGCCAGCAGTTACGAGGGGGCGAGTTTTGATACGCAGTATTTT.

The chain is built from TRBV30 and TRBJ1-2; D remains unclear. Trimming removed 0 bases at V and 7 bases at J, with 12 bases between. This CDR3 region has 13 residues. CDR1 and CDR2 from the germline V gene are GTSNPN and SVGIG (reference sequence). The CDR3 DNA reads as TGTGCCTGGAGTGTTCCGTTACAAGGTGGCTACACCTTC. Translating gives CAWSVPLQGGYTF.

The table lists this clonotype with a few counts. The CDR3 coding sequence is TGTGCCAGCAGCTTAAAAGGGACACTTACATCCTATGGCTACACCTTC. Its protein product is CASSLKGTLTSYGYTF. This rearrangement joins TRBV7-2 to TRBJ1-2, with D perhaps TRBD1 (6 bases). V lost 2 bases and J 4 bases, leaving 17 bases between the germline ends. The CDR3 loop spans 16 amino acids. Per the germline V gene, CDR1 is SGHTA and CDR2 is FQGNSA.

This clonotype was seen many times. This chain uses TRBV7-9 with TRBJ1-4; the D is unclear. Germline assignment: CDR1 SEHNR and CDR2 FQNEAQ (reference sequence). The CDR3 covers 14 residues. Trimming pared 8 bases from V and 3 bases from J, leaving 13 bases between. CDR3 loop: CASFTDGSNEKLFF. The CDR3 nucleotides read TGTGCCAGCTTTACGGACGGCTCTAATGAAAAACTGTTTTTT.

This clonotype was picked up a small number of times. CDR3 in DNA: TGTGCCAGCAGCCAGGCAGGGGGCGGGAATGAGCAGTTCTTC. This translates into CASSQAGGGNEQFF. This rearrangement joins TRBV4-2 to TRBJ2-1; 8 bases are shared with TRBD1. Germline values: CDR1 LGHNA, CDR2 YNFKEQ. V shed 3 bases and J 7 bases; nucleotides not matched to a gene: 5. The CDR3 spans 14 residues.

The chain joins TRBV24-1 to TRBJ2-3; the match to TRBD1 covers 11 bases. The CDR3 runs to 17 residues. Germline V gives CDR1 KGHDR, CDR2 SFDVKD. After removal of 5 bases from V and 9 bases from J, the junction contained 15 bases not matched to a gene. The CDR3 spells CATSGQDTGQGVFTQYF. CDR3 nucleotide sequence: TGTGCCACCAGTGGCCAAGACACGGGACAGGGGGTATTCACGCAGTATTTT.

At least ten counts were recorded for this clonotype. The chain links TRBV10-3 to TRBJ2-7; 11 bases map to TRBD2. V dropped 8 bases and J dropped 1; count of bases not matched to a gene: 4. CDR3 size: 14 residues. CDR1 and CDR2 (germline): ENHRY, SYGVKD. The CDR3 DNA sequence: TGTGCCATCTCGGGGACTAGCGGATCCTACGAGCAGTACTTC. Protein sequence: CAISGTSGSYEQYF.

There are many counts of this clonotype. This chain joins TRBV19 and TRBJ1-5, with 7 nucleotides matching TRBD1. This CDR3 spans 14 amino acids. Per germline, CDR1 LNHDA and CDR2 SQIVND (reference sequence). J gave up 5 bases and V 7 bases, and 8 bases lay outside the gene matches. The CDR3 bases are TGTGCCAGTACCCAGGACAGGACCTATCAGCCCCAGCATTTT. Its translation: CASTQDRTYQPQHF. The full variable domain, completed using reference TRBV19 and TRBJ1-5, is DGGITQSPKYLFRKEGQNVTLSCEQNLNHDAMYWYRQDPGQGLRLIYYSQIVNDFQKGDIAEGYSVSREKKESFPLTVTSAQKNPTAFYLCASTQDRTYQPQHFGDGTRLSIL.

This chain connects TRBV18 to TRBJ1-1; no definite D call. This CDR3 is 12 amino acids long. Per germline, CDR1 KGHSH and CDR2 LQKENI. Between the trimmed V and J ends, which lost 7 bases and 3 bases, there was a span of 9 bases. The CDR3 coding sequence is TGTGCCAGCTTAGGCCTCTACACTGAAGCTTTCTTT. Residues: CASLGLYTEAFF.